One and the same sample provided the 22 T cell receptor beta chains below, sequenced in a study of blood T cell repertoires in COVID-19. Sequencing used immunoSEQ multiplex PCR; TCRdb keeps in-frame clones, though not all of them. The sample contains under 300,000 clones, more than 75% of which appear only once. Specimen: PBMCs or T cells enriched from blood (not recorded which). The receptors derive from a woman between 50 and 59 years old who had been exposed to COVID-19.

V is TRBV21-1 and J is TRBJ1-3; the table's D call, TRBD1, has no DNA check behind it. TRBV21-1 is a listed pseudogene. This CDR3 is 13 amino acids long. CDR3 nucleotides: TGTGCCAGCAGCACGGACAAAGGAAACACCATATATTTT. It specifies CASSTDKGNTIYF.

The J gene is TRBJ2-2, the V gene TRBV29-1; a possible D gene is TRBD1 (7 bases). Between the trimmed V and J ends, which lost 5 bases and 3 bases, there was a span of 10 bases. Germline V gene data show CDR1 as SQVTM and CDR2 as ANQGSEA. There are 13 residues in the CDR3. The CDR3 DNA follows: TGCAGCGTTCAGGGGGGCTACACCGGGGAGCTGTTTTTT. This encodes CSVQGGYTGELFF.

V is TRBV11-2 and J is TRBJ2-3; D is uncertain. Germline V gene lookup returns CDR1 SGHAT and CDR2 FQNNGV. The CDR3 extends over 14 amino acids. The ends were cut back, 2 bases at V and 3 bases at J, with 9 bases in the middle. CDR3 residues: CASSLSKRTDTQYF. CDR3 sequence (DNA): TGTGCCAGCAGCTTATCGAAGAGAACAGATACGCAGTATTTT.

The chain employs TRBV4-1 and TRBJ1-6, with a weak D call TRBD1 (6 bases). Deletions cut 0 bases from V and 4 bases from J, with 7 bases between. The CDR3 length is 15 residues. Germline lookup yields CDR1 MGHRA and CDR2 YSYEKL. CDR3 in amino acids: CASSQDGQYNSPLHF. The CDR3 DNA follows: TGCGCCAGCAGCCAAGACGGACAGTATAATTCACCCCTCCACTTT.

The rearrangement links TRBV12-3 or TRBV12-4 to TRBJ1-1; D not certain. V gave up 0 bases and J gave up 14 bases, with 10 bases separating them. CDR3 length: 11 residues. The CDR3 reads CASSLAGGLFF. Here the CDR3 DNA reads TGTGCCAGCAGTTTAGCTGGCGGCCTATTCTTT.

V and J are TRBV15 and TRBJ1-2, with a weak D call TRBD1 (6 bases). CDR3 size: 14 residues. Germline assignment: CDR1 LNHNV and CDR2 YYDKDF (reference sequence). The V end was cut by 6 bases, the J end by 2 bases, with 13 bases between. For the CDR3, the DNA is TGTGCCACCAGATCTAAGGGGGGGAACTATGGCTACACCTTC. Amino acids: CATRSKGGNYGYTF. The complete variable domain, with remaining parts taken from reference TRBV15 and TRBJ1-2, reads DAMVIQNPRYQVTQFGKPVTLSCSQTLNHNVMYWYQQKSSQAPKLLFHYYDKDFNNEADTPDNFQSRRPNTSFCFLDIRSPGLGDTAMYLCATRSKGGNYGYTFGSGTRLTVV.

The V call is TRBV12-3 or TRBV12-4, the J call TRBJ1-3; D is unclear. The V end lost 6 bases, the J end lost 3 bases, and 9 bases lay between the germline ends. This CDR3 contains 13 residues. The DNA for the CDR3 is TGTGCCAGCAGCTCGGAGGGTGGAAACACCATATATTTT. Translated, it gives CASSSEGGNTIYF.

The chain joins TRBV5-4 to TRBJ1-2, with 7 bases identical to TRBD1. With V trimmed by 3 bases and J by 6 bases, 11 bases remained unmatched. Germline V gene lookup returns CDR1 SGHNT and CDR2 YYREEE (reference sequence). The CDR3 consists of 15 residues. DNA of the CDR3: TGTGCCAGCAGCTCCCTTACCTCAGGGGGTGATGGCTACACCTTC. It yields the protein CASSSLTSGGDGYTF. The whole variable domain, filled in from reference TRBV5-4 and TRBJ1-2, reads ETGVTQSPTHLIKTRGQQVTLRCSSQSGHNTVSWYQQALGQGPQFIFQYYREEENGRGNFPPRFSGLQFPNYSSELNVNALELDDSALYLCASSSLTSGGDGYTFGSGTRLTVV.

The chain uses TRBV19 and TRBJ2-5, with 10 bases that match TRBD2. After removal of 6 bases from V and 6 bases from J, the junction contained 7 bases not matched to a gene. Germline loops: CDR1 LNHDA, CDR2 SQIVND (reference sequence). This CDR3 is built from 14 residues. CDR3 sequence reads: CASSTSGGAKTQYF. The CDR3 region has the DNA TGTGCCAGTAGCACGAGCGGGGGGGCGAAGACCCAGTACTTC.

The J gene is TRBJ2-7, the V gene TRBV9, with D maybe TRBD1 (6 bases). The CDR3 consists of 13 residues. Germline-derived CDR1 and CDR2 are SGDLS and YYNGEE. Between the trimmed V and J ends, which lost 3 bases and 3 bases, there was a span of 10 bases. The CDR3 DNA follows: TGTGCCAGCAGCGAGGGGGACGGCTACGAGCAGTACTTC. Protein product: CASSEGDGYEQYF. Looking up the rest from reference TRBV9 and TRBJ2-7 gives the full variable domain: DSGVTQTPKHLITATGQRVTLRCSPRSGDLSVYWYQQSLDQGLQFLIQYYNGEERAKGNILERFSAQQFPDLHSELNLSSLELGDSALYFCASSEGDGYEQYFGPGTRLTVT.

This chain joins TRBV30 and TRBJ1-1, with TRBD1 matching over 9 bases. The CDR3 has 12 amino acids. The ends lost 5 bases at V and 8 bases at J; junction bases unmatched: 6. Germline CDR1 GTSNPN, CDR2 SVGIG (reference sequence). CDR3 sequence reads: CAWDRGNLEAFF. The CDR3 nucleotides are TGTGCCTGGGACAGGGGGAACTTGGAAGCTTTCTTT.

CDR3 in DNA: TGTGCCAGCAGTGTGGAACCGGGACAGCCGACGATCTATGGCTACACCTTC. As protein: CASSVEPGQPTIYGYTF. V and J are TRBV5-5 and TRBJ1-2, with 7 bases fitting TRBD1. The CDR3 is made up of 17 amino acids. V shed 5 bases, J shed 4 bases, and the junction held 17 bases outside the gene matches. Looked up from germline, CDR1 is SGHKS and CDR2 is YYEKEE (reference sequence).

The CDR3 reads CAISESPQGGNEKLFF. In DNA, the CDR3 is TGTGCCATCAGTGAGTCTCCACAGGGTGGTAATGAAAAACTGTTTTTT. The chain joins TRBV10-3 to TRBJ1-4; D possibly corresponds to TRBD1 (6 bases). V was pared by 0 bases and J by 4 bases, with 12 bases between. Per germline, CDR1 ENHRY and CDR2 SYGVKD. The CDR3 is 16 residues long.

The gene calls are TRBV7-2 and TRBJ2-7; the D gene is possibly TRBD2 (6 bases). The CDR3 totals 13 residues. V was shortened by 5 bases and J by 5 bases, with 13 bases between the two germline ends. Looked up from germline, CDR1 is SGHTA and CDR2 is FQGNSA. The CDR3 loop reads CASSVRWGDEQYF. DNA of the CDR3: TGTGCCAGCAGCGTTAGGTGGGGGGACGAGCAGTACTTC.

The CDR3 sequence: CASSQTRGRDSPLHF. CDR3 DNA sequence: TGTGCCAGCAGCCAAACCAGGGGAAGGGATTCACCCCTCCACTTT. J is TRBJ1-6 and V is TRBV3-1 (or the pseudogene TRBV3-2), with D possibly matching TRBD1 (6 bases). CDR3 length: 15 amino acids. V lost 2 bases and J 8 bases, leaving 13 bases between the germline ends. Germline V gene data show CDR1 as LGHDT and CDR2 as YNNKEL (reference sequence).

V and J are TRBV28 and TRBJ2-7; no firm D call. The CDR3 is 11 residues long. Germline assignment: CDR1 MDHEN and CDR2 SYDVKM. Trimming took off 9 bases at V and 5 bases at J, with 11 bases between the two ends. CDR3 bases: TGTGCCAGACCCTTGGCCGACGAGCAGTACTTC. As protein: CARPLADEQYF.

The V and J genes are TRBV29-1 and TRBJ2-1; D unresolved. The CDR3 extends over 12 amino acids. Between the trimmed V and J ends, which lost 3 bases and 6 bases, there was a span of 9 bases. Germline V CDR1 and CDR2: SQVTM, ANQGSEA. The CDR3 nucleotides read TGCAGCGTTGAGGTCGGTAGCAATGAGCAGTTCTTC. Amino acids: CSVEVGSNEQFF.

A word on this clone: This sample also contains other DNA sequences that code for the same CDR3. The genes are TRBV18 and TRBJ1-2; D gene uncertain. The CDR3 loop spans 13 amino acids. The germline V and J ends were trimmed by 3 bases and 2 bases, with 7 bases remaining between them. Germline CDR1 reads KGHSH; CDR2 reads LQKENI. CDR3: CASSPGGNYGYTF. The CDR3 nucleotides read TGTGCCAGCTCACCTGGAGGGAACTATGGCTACACCTTC.

The V call is TRBV7-2, the J call TRBJ1-2, with no clear D. Germline V gives CDR1 SGHTA, CDR2 FQGNSA. The CDR3 runs to 13 residues. V lost 0 bases, J lost 5 bases, and 7 bases lay in between. This CDR3 is CASSLAQWYGYTF. CDR3 nucleotide sequence: TGTGCCAGCAGCTTAGCGCAGTGGTATGGCTACACCTTC.

The rearrangement uses TRBV11-2 and TRBJ1-6, with D uncertain. CDR1 SGHAT and CDR2 FQNNGV come from the germline V gene. The CDR3 length is 13 residues. Trimming cost V 8 bases and J 4 bases, with 9 bases left between them. The CDR3 loop is CASSQQYNSPLHF. The DNA for the CDR3 is TGTGCCAGCTCGCAACAGTATAATTCACCCCTCCACTTT.

The rearrangement uses TRBV5-1 and TRBJ2-7, with 11 nucleotides matching TRBD2. The CDR3 extends over 17 amino acids. Germline values: CDR1 SGHRS, CDR2 YFSETQ. After removal of 1 base from V and 5 bases from J, the junction contained 11 bases not matched to a gene. CDR3 DNA sequence: TGCGCCAGCAGCTTGACGGCTAGCGGGGGGAACTTAGACGAGCAGTACTTC. It yields the protein CASSLTASGGNLDEQYF.

This chain links TRBV11-2 with TRBJ2-1; possible D gene TRBD1, 7 bases. The CDR3 extends over 14 amino acids. Germline V CDR1 and CDR2: SGHAT, FQNNGV. The V end lost 3 bases, the J end lost 8 bases, and 14 bases lay between the germline ends. CDR3 nucleotide sequence: TGTGCCAGCAGCTTTGTAGACAGGGAGGATGAGCAGTTCTTC. Translation: CASSFVDREDEQFF. The entire variable domain, with the rest obtained from reference TRBV11-2 and TRBJ2-1, is as follows: EAGVAQSPRYKIIEKRQSVAFWCNPISGHATLYWYQQILGQGPKLLIQFQNNGVVDDSQLPKDRFSAERLKGVDSTLKIQPAKLEDSAVYLCASSFVDREDEQFFGPGTRLTVL.